A selection of T cell receptor beta chains follows, all from one sample in a study of cytomegalovirus exposure and HLA in healthy donors. This table comes from immunoSEQ multiplex PCR, and its TCRdb copy is limited to in-frame clones, with some not included. This sample has about 180,000 clones, with under 80% found just once. Sample: PBMCs. These receptors all stem from a woman between 25 and 40 years old in good health and CMV-seropositive. Each CDR3 is given with its conserved first and last residue. A D gene is named only where the DNA matches it firmly. Expanded clones get a size class; other rows say once, few or many, or leave the size out.

j_gene	v_gene	d_gene	abundance	CDR3aa	CDR3nt
TRBJ1-2	TRBV28	TRBD1	-	CASTGTGPLAYGYTF	TGTGCCAGCACTGGGACAGGCCCTTTAGCCTATGGCTACACCTTC
TRBJ2-1	TRBV7-9	TRBD2	few	CASSSGGGANEQFF	TGTGCCAGCAGCTCGGGCGGGGGGGCCAATGAGCAGTTCTTC
TRBJ2-5	TRBV27	-	-	CASSLTGWSQETQYF	TGTGCCAGCAGTCTCACAGGGTGGTCCCAAGAGACCCAGTACTTC
TRBJ2-7	TRBV11-3	-	few	CASSPEPAGKIGYEQYF	TGTGCCAGCAGCCCAGAGCCGGCAGGGAAGATCGGGTACGAGCAGTACTTC
TRBJ2-2	TRBV11-2	-	-	CASSYEYGIQGGELFF	TGTGCCAGCAGCTACGAATATGGGATTCAGGGCGGGGAGCTGTTTTTT
TRBJ2-1	TRBV10-1	TRBD2	-	CASSDAGDGREFF	TGCGCCAGCAGTGACGCGGGGGACGGACGCGAGTTCTTC
TRBJ2-7	TRBV12-5	-	-	CASGSTGKVRNEQYF	TGTGCTAGTGGTTCTACAGGGAAGGTGAGGAACGAGCAGTACTTC
TRBJ2-3	TRBV27	-	-	CASRDGGHPSTDTQYF	TGTGCCAGCAGGGATGGGGGACACCCTAGCACAGATACGCAGTATTTT
TRBJ1-1	TRBV11-1	TRBD1	-	CASSRQGNTEAFF	TGTGCCAGCAGCCGACAGGGGAACACTGAAGCTTTCTTT
TRBJ2-7	TRBV5-1	-	-	CASSELTGSEVEQYF	TGCGCCAGCAGCGAACTGACAGGATCCGAGGTCGAGCAGTACTTC
TRBJ2-7	TRBV5-1	TRBD1	-	CASSLNRGDEQYF	TGCGCCAGCAGCTTGAACAGGGGCGACGAGCAGTACTTC
TRBJ2-5	TRBV7-6	TRBD2	-	CASTLGRGRGETQYF	TGTGCCAGCACCCTTGGGAGGGGAAGAGGGGAGACCCAGTACTTC
TRBJ2-1	TRBV5-1	-	-	CASSLQSPPGNEQFF	TGCGCCAGCAGCTTACAGAGTCCCCCAGGCAATGAGCAGTTCTTC
TRBJ1-2	TRBV30	TRBD1	-	CAWSQDRGHGYTF	TGTGCCTGGAGTCAAGACAGGGGTCATGGCTACACCTTC
TRBJ2-4	TRBV28	-	once	CASSQDRLVNIQYF	TGTGCCAGCAGCCAGGACAGATTGGTTAACATTCAGTACTTC
TRBJ2-5	TRBV10-2	TRBD1	-	CASSGNRGYETQYF	TGCGCCAGCAGTGGAAACAGGGGGTATGAGACCCAGTACTTC
TRBJ2-2	TRBV2	TRBD1	-	CARGDSRTGELFF	TGTGCCAGAGGGGACAGTAGGACCGGGGAGCTGTTTTTT
TRBJ2-1	TRBV28	TRBD2	-	CASSLAGGPYNEQFF	TGTGCCAGCAGTTTAGCGGGGGGGCCTTACAATGAGCAGTTCTTC
TRBJ2-7	TRBV7-9	-	-	CASSSFPYEQYF	TGTGCCAGCAGCTCCTTTCCCTACGAGCAGTACTTC
TRBJ2-7	TRBV7-2	-	-	CASSLDTVSSYEQYF	TGTGCCAGCAGCTTAGATACAGTGAGCTCCTACGAGCAGTACTTC
TRBJ2-1	TRBV27	TRBD2	once	CASSARLAGGFYNEQFF	TGTGCCAGCAGTGCCCGACTAGCGGGGGGCTTTTACAATGAGCAGTTCTTC
TRBJ2-1	TRBV9	-	-	CASSAQQGIEQFF	TGTGCCAGCAGCGCACAACAGGGAATTGAGCAGTTCTTC
TRBJ2-7	TRBV19	-	-	CASSITSSNEQYF	TGTGCCAGTAGTATAACTAGTTCCAACGAGCAGTACTTC
TRBJ2-7	TRBV7-6	TRBD1	few	CASSRRDRGDEQYF	TGTGCCAGCAGCCGCCGGGACAGGGGTGACGAGCAGTACTTC
TRBJ2-2	TRBV9	TRBD2	-	CASSSGLAGAEGGELFF	TGTGCCAGCAGCTCGGGACTAGCGGGGGCTGAAGGCGGGGAGCTGTTTTTT
TRBJ2-7	TRBV28	-	-	CASSSLPRGDYEQYF	TGTGCCAGCAGTTCTCTCCCGCGGGGTGACTACGAGCAGTACTTC
TRBJ1-2	TRBV6-1	-	-	CASSDGELYGYTF	TGTGCCAGCAGTGACGGGGAACTTTATGGCTACACCTTC
TRBJ1-2	TRBV27	TRBD1	-	CASRWSLRQGAGGYTF	TGTGCCAGCAGATGGAGCTTGAGACAGGGGGCGGGTGGCTACACCTTC
TRBJ2-7	TRBV5-1	TRBD2	-	CASSFGLAGTEQYF	TGCGCCAGCAGCTTTGGTCTAGCGGGGACCGAGCAGTACTTC
TRBJ2-7	TRBV7-8	TRBD1	-	CASTPGQSYEQYF	TGTGCCAGCACCCCGGGACAGTCCTACGAGCAGTACTTC
TRBJ2-1	TRBV28	-	-	CASSLTYGVSDEQFF	TGTGCCAGCAGCCTGACTTACGGGGTATCTGATGAGCAGTTCTTC
TRBJ2-7	TRBV13	TRBD1	-	CASSFGRDRVGYEQYF	TGTGCCAGCAGCTTTGGCCGGGACAGGGTGGGGTACGAGCAGTACTTC